This TCR beta chain was identified during a study of T cells in Graves' hyperthyroidism and ophthalmopathy (dated by TCRdb to the late 2010s). Describing the broader study: Peripheral blood samples were taken at initial diagnosis, before any treatment was given. TCR V-J signatures able to tell the groups apart were searched for in a discovery cohort of 95 to 100 patients, of whom around 42 had Graves' ophthalmopathy and roughly 57 had stable Graves' hyperthyroidism. After blood sampling, hyperthyroidism patients were treated with methimazole at a starting dose of 30 mg daily, and ophthalmopathy patients were treated with high-dose intravenous methylprednisolone. The study also compared thyroid tissue and blood T-cell repertoires from five or six Graves' hyperthyroidism patients. Whether ophthalmopathy could be predicted prospectively was tested in an independent validation cohort made up of 18 to 20 hyperthyroidism patients plus 17 patients who later progressed to ophthalmopathy. According to the paper, TCR Vbeta CDR3 sequencing was carried out on over 130 peripheral blood samples, which came from 40 to 45 ophthalmopathy, approximately 78 hyperthyroidism and roughly 17 progressor patients. The approximately 98 discovery patients were randomly divided into training and test sets at a 7:3 ratio. Study-wide conclusions, independent of this receptor: Ophthalmopathy was separated from stable hyperthyroidism by a 13 V-J signature model, with 85% to 90% sensitivity and about 81% specificity obtained in cross-validation and 80%/75% obtained in testing. Sample size was not statistically predetermined, and blinding of investigators to group allocation was not performed. In validation, the model predicted progression to ophthalmopathy a median of about 6.5 months before onset, with about 71% sensitivity and nearly 75% specificity. Most expanded thyroid clonotypes (frequency above 0.001) were also found in blood, which suggests that blood repertoires may mirror thyroid immune responses.

This clonotype has ten or more counts. Its antigen is unknown. No base-level quality is on record; no much larger clone is a single base apart. Ophthalmopathy patients had moderately to severely active disease, Clinical Activity Score of at least 3, NOSPECS grade of at least 4, and duration under 3 months. Exclusion was applied to patients with uncontrolled infections, other autoimmune diseases, pregnancy or lactation. Diagnoses were established on the basis of clinical symptoms, serum thyroxine and TRAb, thyroid ultrasound, and orbital computed tomography. PBMCs were separated from roughly 9.3 ml of fresh peripheral blood using Ficoll-Paque density gradient centrifugation. Total RNA was extracted using Trizol reagent, and RNA quality was assessed on an Agilent 2100 Bioanalyzer. The TCR beta CDR3 regions were amplified from the RNA transcripts. The first round of RT-PCR for the TCR CDR3 was performed with the HTBI primer set and the Qiagen OneStep RT-PCR kit. A second multiplex PCR round built the libraries, followed by size selection and purification. Sequencing of the libraries was done on an Illumina HiSeq2000 using paired-end 100 bp reads. In the paper's pipeline: Raw data were processed with SOAPnuke, discarding reads with adapters, uncalled bases, mean Phred below 15, or no exact constant-primer or identifier match. High-quality paired reads were merged using COPE v1.2.5, and each unique nucleotide sequence was defined as a clonotype. MiTCR v1.1 was used to align clonotypes to the IMGT TRBV, TRBD and TRBJ reference segments. The analysis was restricted to V-J combinations with a frequency above 0.0001, which together covered 99.2% of the repertoires. The TCS score was defined as the ratio of F50 (clonal expansion) to E x V (chaos), calculated using BLOSUM62-based TCRdist between CDR3 peptides within each V-J. Welch's t-statistics and random forest reduced approximately 520 V-J features to 10 to 15, which were used in a naive Bayes classifier (R e1071). TCRdb applied fastp at Q25 and MiXCR to the public reads, then kept only in-frame beta chains. CDR3 protein duplicates are merged, each entry listing the most common genes and DNA. Here the V and J calls rest on TCRdb's processing, not on the authors' analysis. The sample profile shows a few hundred thousand distinct CDR3 sequences; over 20% of them were found once. The ten largest account for approximately 60% of the sample.

Sequencing input: blood. The source is a man under 40 with Graves' ophthalmopathy.

Here is the DNA: TGTGCCTGGAGTACTGGACAGCAAGAGACCCAGTACTTC. Its translation reads: CAWSTGQQETQYF. The rearrangement combines TRBV30 with TRBJ2-5; D gene: possibly TRBD1, on 6 matching bases. Trimming at the junction amounts to 2 bases on V and 2 bases on J, and the germline ends lie 9 bases apart. Looking up the germline V gene (reference sequence) yields CDR1 GTSNPN and CDR2 SVGIG. The CDR3, cysteine through phenylalanine, is 13 amino acids long. CDR3 DNA is the only sequence kept; it has 39 bases, read in frame from the first base.